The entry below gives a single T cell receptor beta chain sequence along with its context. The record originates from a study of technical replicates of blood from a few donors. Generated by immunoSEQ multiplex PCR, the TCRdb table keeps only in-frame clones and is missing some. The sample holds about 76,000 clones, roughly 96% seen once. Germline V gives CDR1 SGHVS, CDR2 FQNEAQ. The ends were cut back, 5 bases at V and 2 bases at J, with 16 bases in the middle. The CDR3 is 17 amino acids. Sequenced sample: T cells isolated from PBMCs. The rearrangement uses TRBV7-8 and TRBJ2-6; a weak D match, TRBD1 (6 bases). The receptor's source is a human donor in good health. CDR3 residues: CASSQDSVVTGANVLTF. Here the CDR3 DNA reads TGTGCCAGCAGCCAGGACAGTGTGGTGACTGGGGCCAACGTCCTGACTTTC.